These 9 T cell receptor beta chains share one sample of origin, sequenced in a study of blood T cell repertoires in COVID-19. Produced via immunoSEQ multiplex PCR; TCRdb's table is partial and in-frame only. The top ten hold 2.1% of the sample, which has fewer than 130,000 clones, about 88% seen once. Material for sequencing was peripheral blood. These receptors all stem from a human donor in a cohort sampled during active COVID-19.

The V and J genes are TRBV5-1 and TRBJ1-2; maybe TRBD1 (6 bases). The CDR3 loop spans 14 amino acids. Trimming stripped 0 bases from V and 2 bases from J, with 8 bases between. Germline V gene data show CDR1 as SGHRS and CDR2 as YFSETQ. CDR3 sequence: CASSLGDRNYGYTF. In DNA, the CDR3 is TGCGCCAGCAGCTTGGGCGACAGGAACTATGGCTACACCTTC.

This sequence joins TRBV19 and TRBJ2-1, with 9 bases aligning to TRBD2. The CDR3 covers 12 residues. CDR1 is LNHDA and CDR2 is SQIVND in the germline V gene (reference sequence). The V gene end was trimmed by 9 bases and the J gene end by 15 bases; junction bases not matched to a gene: 12. DNA of the CDR3: TGTGCCAGCGCGAAAGAGCGGGAGGAGGTGTTCTTC. Its translation: CASAKEREEVFF.

The table lists this clone with a few counts. The V call is TRBV2, the J call TRBJ2-7; TRBD2 matches 7 bases. Looked up from germline, CDR1 is SNHLY and CDR2 is FYNNEI. After removal of 7 bases from V and 7 bases from J, the junction contained 7 bases not matched to a gene. The CDR3 totals 12 residues. CDR3 region: CASTFSRGEQYF. The CDR3 region has the DNA TGTGCCAGCACCTTTTCGCGGGGGGAGCAGTACTTC.

The chain employs TRBV27 and TRBJ2-3, with D uncertain. CDR1 MNHEY and CDR2 SMNVEV come from the germline V gene (reference sequence). V was trimmed by 7 bases and J by 1 base, leaving 15 bases between them. This CDR3 contains 15 residues. The CDR3 nucleotides read TGTGCCAGCACCTCGAGAGCCAGGCGCACAGATACGCAGTATTTT. Residues: CASTSRARRTDTQYF.

This clone has a single count. The chain is built from TRBV9 and TRBJ2-3; 7 bases map to TRBD2. This CDR3 comprises 14 residues. The V and J ends lost 9 bases and 2 bases, in that order; junction bases with no gene match: 9. Germline V gives CDR1 SGDLS, CDR2 YYNGEE. CDR3 in DNA: TGTGCCACTAGCGGCCTAGCGGACACAGATACGCAGTATTTT. This gives the protein CATSGLADTDTQYF.

The genes are TRBV28 and TRBJ1-2; TRBD1 matches at 7 bases. Unmatched junction bases numbered 11, after V lost 4 bases and J lost 3 bases. The germline gives CDR1 MDHEN, CDR2 SYDVKM. The CDR3 covers 16 residues. The CDR3 is CASSSYTGTAYYGYTF. In DNA form, the CDR3 reads TGTGCCAGCAGTTCATACACTGGGACAGCATACTATGGCTACACCTTC.

This clone was recorded a few times. The gene calls are TRBV28 and TRBJ1-1, with TRBD1 identical over 10 bases. The CDR3 sequence is 14 residues long. The V segment lost 2 bases and the J segment 11 bases; nucleotides outside the gene matches: 8. CDR1 and CDR2 from the germline V gene are MDHEN and SYDVKM. CDR3 protein: CASSLETGGAGAFF. CDR3 in DNA: TGTGCCAGCAGTTTAGAGACAGGGGGCGCAGGGGCTTTCTTT. Full variable domain (missing parts from reference TRBV28 and TRBJ1-1): DVKVTQSSRYLVKRTGEKVFLECVQDMDHENMFWYRQDPGLGLRLIYFSYDVKMKEKGDIPEGYSVSREKKERFSLILESASTNQTSMYLCASSLETGGAGAFFGQGTRLTVV.

The chain uses TRBV5-4 and TRBJ1-1; 8 bases map to TRBD1. The length of the CDR3 is 12 residues. Germline CDR1 SGHNT, CDR2 YYREEE (reference sequence). V dropped 0 bases and J dropped 11; count of bases not matched to a gene: 3. CDR3 region: CASSLGTGTAFF. CDR3 sequence (DNA): TGTGCCAGCAGCTTGGGGACAGGGACGGCTTTCTTT.

The chain recombines TRBV28 with TRBJ1-6, with a weak D call TRBD1 (6 bases). The CDR3 covers 16 residues. The germline V gene encodes CDR1 MDHEN and CDR2 SYDVKM. Trimming stripped 8 bases from V and 7 bases from J, with 21 bases between. DNA of the CDR3: TGTGCCAGCGGAATAGAGTTAGGGGGAAGGAATTCACCCCTCCACTTT. Translation gives CASGIELGGRNSPLHF.